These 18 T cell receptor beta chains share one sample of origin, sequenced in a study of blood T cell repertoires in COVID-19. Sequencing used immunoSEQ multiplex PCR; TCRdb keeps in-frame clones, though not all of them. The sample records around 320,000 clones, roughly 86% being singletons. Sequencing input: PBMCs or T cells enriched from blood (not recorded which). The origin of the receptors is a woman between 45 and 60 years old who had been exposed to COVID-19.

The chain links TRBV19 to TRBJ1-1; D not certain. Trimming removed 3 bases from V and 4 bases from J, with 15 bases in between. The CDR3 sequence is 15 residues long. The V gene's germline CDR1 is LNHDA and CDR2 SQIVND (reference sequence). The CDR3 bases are TGTGCCAGTAGTATCGGAGGATATAGCCGCACTGAAGCTTTCTTT. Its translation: CASSIGGYSRTEAFF.

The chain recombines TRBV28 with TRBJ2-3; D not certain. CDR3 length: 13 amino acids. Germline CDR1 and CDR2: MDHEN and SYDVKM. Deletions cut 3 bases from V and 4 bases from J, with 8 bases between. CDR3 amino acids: CASSFGAADTQYF. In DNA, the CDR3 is TGTGCCAGCAGTTTCGGTGCGGCAGATACGCAGTATTTT.

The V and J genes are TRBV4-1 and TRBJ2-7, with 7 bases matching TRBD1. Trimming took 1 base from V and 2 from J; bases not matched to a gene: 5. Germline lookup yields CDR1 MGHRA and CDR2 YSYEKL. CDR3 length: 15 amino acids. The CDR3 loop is CASSQVAQGAYEQYF. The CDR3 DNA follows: TGCGCCAGCAGCCAAGTCGCCCAGGGGGCCTACGAGCAGTACTTC.

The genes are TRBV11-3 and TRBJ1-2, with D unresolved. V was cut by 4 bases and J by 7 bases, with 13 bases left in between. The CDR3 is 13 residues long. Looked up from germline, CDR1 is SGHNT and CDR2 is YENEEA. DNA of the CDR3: TGTGCCAGCAGCTACCCTTCAGGTTCTGGCTACACCTTC. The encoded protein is CASSYPSGSGYTF. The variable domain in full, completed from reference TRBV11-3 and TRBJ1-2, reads EAGVVQSPRYKIIEKKQPVAFWCNPISGHNTLYWYLQNLGQGPELLIRYENEEAVDDSQLPKDRFSAERLKGVDSTLKIQPAELGDSAVYLCASSYPSGSGYTFGSGTRLTVV.

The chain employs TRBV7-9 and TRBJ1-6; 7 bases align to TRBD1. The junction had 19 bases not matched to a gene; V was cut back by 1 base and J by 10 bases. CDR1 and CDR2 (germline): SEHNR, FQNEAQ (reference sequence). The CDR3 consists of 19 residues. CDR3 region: CASSLDRQGSASWGSPLHF. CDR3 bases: TGTGCCAGCAGCTTAGACCGACAGGGATCGGCCTCATGGGGGTCACCCCTCCACTTT.

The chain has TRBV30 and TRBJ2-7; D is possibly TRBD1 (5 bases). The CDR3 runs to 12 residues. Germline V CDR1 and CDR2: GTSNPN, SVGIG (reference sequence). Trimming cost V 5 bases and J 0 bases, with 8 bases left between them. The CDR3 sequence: CAWDSYSYEQYF. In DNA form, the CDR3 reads TGTGCCTGGGACAGTTACTCCTACGAGCAGTACTTC.

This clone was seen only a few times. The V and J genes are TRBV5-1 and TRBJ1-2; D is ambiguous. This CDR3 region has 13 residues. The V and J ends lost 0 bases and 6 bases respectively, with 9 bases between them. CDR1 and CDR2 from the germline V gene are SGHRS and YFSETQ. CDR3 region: CASSLGQADGYTF. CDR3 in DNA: TGCGCCAGCAGCTTGGGGCAGGCCGATGGCTACACCTTC.

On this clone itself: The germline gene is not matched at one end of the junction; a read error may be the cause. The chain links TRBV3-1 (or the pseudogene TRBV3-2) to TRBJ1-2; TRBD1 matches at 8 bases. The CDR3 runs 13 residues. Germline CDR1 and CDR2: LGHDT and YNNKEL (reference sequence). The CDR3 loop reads CAGSQSTGAGYTF. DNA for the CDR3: TGTGCCGGCAGCCAATCGACAGGGGCTGGCTACACCTTC.

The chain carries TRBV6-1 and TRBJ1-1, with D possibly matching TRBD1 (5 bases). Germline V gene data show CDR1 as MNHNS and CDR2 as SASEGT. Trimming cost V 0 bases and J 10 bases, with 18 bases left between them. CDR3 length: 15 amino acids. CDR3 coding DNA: TGTGCCAGCAGTGAAGCAGCGGGGGGACCCCGTGTAGCTTTCTTT. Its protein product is CASSEAAGGPRVAFF.

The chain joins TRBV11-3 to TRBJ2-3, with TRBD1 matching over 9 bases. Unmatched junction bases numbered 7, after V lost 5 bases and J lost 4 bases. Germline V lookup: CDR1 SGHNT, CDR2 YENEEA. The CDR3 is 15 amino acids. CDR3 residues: CASSRGGQGPDTQYF. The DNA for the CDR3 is TGTGCCAGCAGCCGAGGAGGACAGGGGCCAGATACGCAGTATTTT.

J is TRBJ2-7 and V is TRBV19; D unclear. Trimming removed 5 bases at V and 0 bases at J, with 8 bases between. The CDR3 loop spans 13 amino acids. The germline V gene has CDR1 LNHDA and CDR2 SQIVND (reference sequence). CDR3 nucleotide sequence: TGTGCCAGTAGTGTGACACCCTCCTACGAGCAGTACTTC. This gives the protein CASSVTPSYEQYF.

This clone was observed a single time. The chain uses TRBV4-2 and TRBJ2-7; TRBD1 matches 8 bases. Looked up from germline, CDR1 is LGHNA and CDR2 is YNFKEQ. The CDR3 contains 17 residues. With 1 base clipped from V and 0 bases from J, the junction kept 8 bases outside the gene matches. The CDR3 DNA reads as TGTGCCAGCAGCCAAGGGACAGGGATGGGTGGCTCCTACGAGCAGTACTTC. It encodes CASSQGTGMGGSYEQYF.

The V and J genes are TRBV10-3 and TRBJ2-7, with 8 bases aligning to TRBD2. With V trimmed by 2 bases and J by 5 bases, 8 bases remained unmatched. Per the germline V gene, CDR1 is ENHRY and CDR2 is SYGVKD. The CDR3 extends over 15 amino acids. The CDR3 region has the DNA TGTGCCATCAGTGAGGGGCGGGGGGATTTCGACGAGCAGTACTTC. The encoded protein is CAISEGRGDFDEQYF.

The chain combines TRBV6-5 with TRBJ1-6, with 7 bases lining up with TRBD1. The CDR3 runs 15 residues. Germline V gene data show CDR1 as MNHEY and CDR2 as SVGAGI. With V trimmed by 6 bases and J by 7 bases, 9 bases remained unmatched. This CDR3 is CASSDRQGRNSPLHF. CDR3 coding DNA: TGTGCCAGCAGCGACCGACAGGGCCGGAATTCACCCCTCCACTTT.

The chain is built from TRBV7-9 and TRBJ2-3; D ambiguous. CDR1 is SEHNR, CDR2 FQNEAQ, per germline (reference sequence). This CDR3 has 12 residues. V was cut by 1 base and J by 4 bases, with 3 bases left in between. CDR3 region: CASSLVSDTQYF. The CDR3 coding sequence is TGTGCCAGCAGCTTAGTCTCAGATACGCAGTATTTT.

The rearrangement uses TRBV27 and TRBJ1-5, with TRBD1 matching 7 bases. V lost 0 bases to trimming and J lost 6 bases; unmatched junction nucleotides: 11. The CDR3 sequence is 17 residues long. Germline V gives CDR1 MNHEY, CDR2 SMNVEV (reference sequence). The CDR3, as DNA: TGTGCCAGCAGTTTATCAGGGGGCCTTAAATCGGGTCAGCCCCAGCATTTT. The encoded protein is CASSLSGGLKSGQPQHF.

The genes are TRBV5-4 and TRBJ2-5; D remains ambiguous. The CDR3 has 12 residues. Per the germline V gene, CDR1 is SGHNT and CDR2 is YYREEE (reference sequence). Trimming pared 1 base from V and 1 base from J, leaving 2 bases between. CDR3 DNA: TGTGCCAGCAGCTTGCTCCAAGAGACCCAGTACTTC. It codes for CASSLLQETQYF.

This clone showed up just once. The CDR3 spells CASSLVSVDQPQHF. CDR3 coding DNA: TGTGCCAGCAGCTTAGTTAGCGTTGATCAGCCCCAGCATTTT. V usage is TRBV7-2 and J usage is TRBJ1-5; no firm D call. The CDR3 totals 14 residues. V was cut by 1 base and J by 5 bases, with 9 bases left in between. Germline V lookup: CDR1 SGHTA, CDR2 FQGNSA. The variable domain in full, completed from reference TRBV7-2 and TRBJ1-5, reads GAGVSQSPSNKVTEKGKDVELRCDPISGHTALYWYRQSLGQGLEFLIYFQGNSAPDKSGLPSDRFSAERTGGSVSTLTIQRTQQEDSAVYLCASSLVSVDQPQHFGDGTRLSIL.